The 15 T cell receptor beta chains in this list originate from one sample, sequenced in a study of T cell changes during pregnancy in multiple sclerosis (dated by TCRdb to between 2018 and 2020). Libraries were constructed by the immunoSEQ multiplex PCR assay. Held by TCRdb, this immuneACCESS table contains in-frame sequences only and omits some clones. Under half of the omission traces to an unresolved V gene where checked; the cause of the rest is unknown. The sample table shows 45,000 to 60,000 clones, and roughly nine tenths are seen once. The top ten constitute around 3.3% of the sample. Sample: CD8+ T cells from peripheral blood mononuclear cells, taken before pregnancy. All receptors derive from a female donor with multiple sclerosis, enrolled in a pregnancy study.

The CDR3 here is CASSRRDRAIYNEQFF. The CDR3 DNA reads as TGCGCCAGCAGTCGCCGGGACAGGGCAATCTACAATGAGCAGTTCTTC. The chain links TRBV23-1 to TRBJ2-1; TRBD1 matches at 9 bases. TRBV23-1 is annotated as an ORF whose role is uncertain. This CDR3 comprises 16 residues. The V gene end was trimmed by 4 bases and the J gene end by 3 bases; junction bases not matched to a gene: 7.

V is TRBV27 and J is TRBJ2-7; possible D gene TRBD1, 8 bases. This CDR3 spans 16 amino acids. Trimming took off 4 bases at V and 3 bases at J, with 19 bases between the two ends. Germline V gives CDR1 MNHEY, CDR2 SMNVEV (reference sequence). CDR3 protein: CASSSGAQGGLYEQYF. In nucleotides, the CDR3 is TGTGCCAGCAGTTCGGGTGCACAGGGGGGGCTCTACGAGCAGTACTTC.

This clone was observed a handful of times. The J gene is TRBJ1-3, the V gene TRBV4-2; 7 positions match TRBD1. This CDR3 region has 16 residues. Germline CDR1 reads LGHNA; CDR2 reads YNFKEQ. After removal of 4 bases from V and 4 bases from J, the junction contained 10 bases not matched to a gene. The CDR3 sequence: CASSRTGTVEGNTIYF. In DNA form, the CDR3 reads TGTGCCAGCAGCCGCACCGGGACAGTAGAAGGAAACACCATATATTTT.

The chain recombines TRBV5-5 with TRBJ1-2; D perhaps matches TRBD1 (6 bases). The V end lost 4 bases, the J end lost 0 bases, and 13 bases lay between the germline ends. The germline gives CDR1 SGHKS, CDR2 YYEKEE (reference sequence). CDR3 size: 15 residues. This chain's CDR3 is CASSILTGSNYGYTF. In nucleotides, the CDR3 is TGTGCCAGCAGCATCCTGACAGGTTCTAACTATGGCTACACCTTC.

The rearrangement joins TRBV29-1 to TRBJ1-4; 10 positions agree with TRBD1. CDR1 and CDR2 (germline): SQVTM, ANQGSEA. Unmatched junction bases numbered 3, after V lost 1 base and J lost 7 bases. This CDR3 is built from 14 residues. DNA for the CDR3: TGCAGCGTTGAAGGCGGGACAGGGGCTGAAAAACTGTTTTTT. It translates to CSVEGGTGAEKLFF.

This rearrangement joins TRBV7-2 to TRBJ2-1, with D possibly being TRBD1 (7 bases). The CDR3 loop spans 15 amino acids. Trimming pared 5 bases from V and 1 base from J, leaving 12 bases between. CDR1 is SGHTA and CDR2 is FQGNSA in the germline V gene. The CDR3 region has the DNA TGTGCCAGCAGCCGGACAGGAGGGTCCTACAATGAGCAGTTCTTC. It translates to CASSRTGGSYNEQFF.

This chain links TRBV7-2 with TRBJ2-7, with 9 bases identical to TRBD1. Germline V gives CDR1 SGHTA, CDR2 FQGNSA. The CDR3 length is 13 residues. With V trimmed by 4 bases and J by 6 bases, 4 bases remained unmatched. The CDR3 loop reads CASSYTGGVEQYF. CDR3 DNA sequence: TGTGCCAGCAGCTACACAGGGGGCGTCGAGCAGTACTTC.

The chain uses TRBV12-5 and TRBJ2-7; 7 nucleotides match TRBD1. The V gene's germline CDR1 is LGHNT and CDR2 FRNRAP. CDR3 size: 14 residues. Trimming at V came to 4 bases and at J to 2 bases, leaving 5 bases not matched to a gene. The chain's CDR3 is CASGSTGTAYEQYF. CDR3 in DNA: TGTGCTAGTGGTTCAACCGGGACAGCCTACGAGCAGTACTTC.

V and J are TRBV12-5 and TRBJ2-5, with D unclear. The CDR3 is made up of 13 amino acids. The ends were cut back, 2 bases at V and 9 bases at J, with 13 bases in the middle. Germline CDR1 is LGHNT and CDR2 is FRNRAP. The CDR3 here is CASGLYSLGAQYF. The CDR3 coding sequence is TGTGCTAGTGGTTTGTACAGCCTGGGTGCCCAGTACTTC.

The chain is built from TRBV10-1 and TRBJ2-5; 12 nucleotides line up with TRBD2. J lost 1 base, V lost 5 bases, and 8 bases had no gene match. Germline V gene lookup returns CDR1 WNHNN and CDR2 SYGVQD (reference sequence). This CDR3 is 17 amino acids long. CDR3 bases: TGCGCCAGCAGTCCTAGCGGGGGGGCCCCGTGCCAAGAGACCCAGTACTTC. This sequence encodes CASSPSGGAPCQETQYF.

The chain combines TRBV6-5 with TRBJ1-2, with D unresolved. V gave up 4 bases and J gave up 2 bases, with 8 bases separating them. Germline-derived CDR1 and CDR2 are MNHEY and SVGAGI. This CDR3 is built from 13 residues. This CDR3 is CASSSYSNYGYTF. The CDR3 bases are TGTGCCAGCAGTTCGTACAGCAACTATGGCTACACCTTC.

This clone has a handful of counts. V and J are TRBV13 and TRBJ1-1, with a tentative D call TRBD1 (5 bases). Germline assignment: CDR1 PRHDT and CDR2 FYEKMQ (reference sequence). Trimming removed 5 bases at V and 1 base at J, with 14 bases between. The CDR3 loop spans 15 amino acids. CDR3 DNA: TGTGCCAGCAGCGAAAGGAGGGGAACGAACACTGAAGCTTTCTTT. It yields the protein CASSERRGTNTEAFF.

The chain uses TRBV6-5 and TRBJ1-5; tentatively, D is TRBD1 (6 bases). This CDR3 is 16 amino acids long. Trimming pared 2 bases from V and 4 bases from J, leaving 15 bases between. Germline V gene lookup returns CDR1 MNHEY and CDR2 SVGAGI. As DNA, the CDR3 is TGTGCCAGCAGTTACGGAGCGACAGGTGATAATCAGCCCCAGCATTTT. Amino acid sequence: CASSYGATGDNQPQHF.

The chain has TRBV11-2 and TRBJ1-1; tentatively, D is TRBD1 (5 bases). Germline values: CDR1 SGHAT, CDR2 FQNNGV. CDR3 length: 17 residues. Trimming pared 1 base from V and 9 bases from J, leaving 24 bases between. The CDR3 spells CASSLAGYESHDEQAFF. The CDR3 nucleotides read TGTGCCAGCAGCTTAGCAGGGTACGAGTCCCATGATGAGCAAGCTTTCTTT.

This chain joins TRBV7-3 and TRBJ1-2; 9 bases are shared with TRBD1. CDR1 SGHTA and CDR2 FQGTGA come from the germline V gene. This CDR3 is built from 13 residues. V gave up 3 bases and J gave up 10 bases; unmatched junction bases: 6. CDR3 loop: CASSFTGGQYYTF. CDR3 bases: TGTGCCAGCAGCTTCACAGGGGGCCAATACTACACCTTC.